The 30 T cell receptor beta chains listed next were all sequenced from one sample in a study of blood T cell repertoires in COVID-19. Measured with immunoSEQ multiplex PCR; TCRdb has only the in-frame clones, and not every one. The data hold about 260,000 clones, with 88% observed a single time. The material sequenced was peripheral blood. The receptors come from a man in his sixties who had recovered from COVID-19.

The rearrangement links TRBV19 to TRBJ1-1; no definite D call. V was trimmed by 0 bases and J by 12 bases, leaving 8 bases between them. Germline lookup yields CDR1 LNHDA and CDR2 SQIVND (reference sequence). The CDR3 is 11 amino acids. CDR3 nucleotide sequence: TGTGCCAGTAGTATAGATGGTAGAACTTTCTTT. Translation: CASSIDGRTFF. Complete variable domain (other parts from reference TRBV19 and TRBJ1-1): DGGITQSPKYLFRKEGQNVTLSCEQNLNHDAMYWYRQDPGQGLRLIYYSQIVNDFQKGDIAEGYSVSREKKESFPLTVTSAQKNPTAFYLCASSIDGRTFFGQGTRLTVV.

This clone was counted a few times. The chain employs TRBV5-1 and TRBJ2-1, with 13 bases fitting TRBD2. After removal of 5 bases from V and 9 bases from J, the junction contained 2 bases not matched to a gene. The CDR3 sequence is 13 residues long. Germline loops: CDR1 SGHRS, CDR2 YFSETQ. The CDR3 region is CASRLAGGREQFF. The CDR3 bases are TGCGCCAGCAGACTAGCGGGGGGGCGTGAGCAGTTCTTC. Complete variable domain (other parts from reference TRBV5-1 and TRBJ2-1): KAGVTQTPRYLIKTRGQQVTLSCSPISGHRSVSWYQQTPGQGLQFLFEYFSETQRNKGNFPGRFSGRQFSNSRSEMNVSTLELGDSALYLCASRLAGGREQFFGPGTRLTVL.

The rearrangement uses TRBV7-9 and TRBJ2-7; 7 bases are a match to TRBD1. This CDR3 has 14 residues. The trim removed 6 bases at V and 5 bases at J, leaving 10 bases unmatched. Per germline, CDR1 SEHNR and CDR2 FQNEAQ (reference sequence). CDR3 region: CASRKQGSSHEQYF. As DNA, the CDR3 is TGTGCCAGCAGAAAACAGGGGAGTTCGCACGAGCAGTACTTC.

The chain employs TRBV2 and TRBJ1-2; 9 positions match TRBD1. V was pared by 3 bases and J by 4 bases, with 3 bases of the junction left unmatched. The CDR3 loop spans 14 amino acids. The germline gives CDR1 SNHLY, CDR2 FYNNEI. The DNA of the CDR3 is TGTGCCAGCAGTGATTGGGACAGGGTCTATGGCTACACCTTC. Its translation: CASSDWDRVYGYTF.

The chain joins TRBV10-2 to TRBJ1-1, with D possibly TRBD1 on 5 matching bases. Per germline, CDR1 WSHSY and CDR2 SAAADI. V was clipped by 8 bases and J by 1 base, with 11 bases between them. This CDR3 is 13 amino acids long. As DNA, the CDR3 is TGCGCCAGCCGGATGACAGAGAACACTGAAGCTTTCTTT. Its protein product is CASRMTENTEAFF.

This rearrangement joins TRBV21-1 to TRBJ2-1; the table's D call, TRBD1, was not checked against the DNA. TRBV21-1 is deemed a pseudogene. This CDR3 has 16 residues. CDR3 nucleotide sequence: TGTGCCAGCAGCATCGACCGGGACAGGTCCTACAATGAGCAGTTCTTC. Encoded protein: CASSIDRDRSYNEQFF.

V and J are TRBV19 and TRBJ1-5; D not resolved. Germline V gene data show CDR1 as LNHDA and CDR2 as SQIVND (reference sequence). The CDR3 has 14 residues. Trimming pared 3 bases from V and 4 bases from J, leaving 10 bases between. The CDR3 DNA sequence: TGTGCCAGTAGTATGGGCAGTTCTAATCAGCCCCAGCATTTT. Amino acids: CASSMGSSNQPQHF.

This clone was seen once. V is TRBV9 and J is TRBJ2-5; a possible D gene is TRBD1 (6 bases). Between the trimmed V and J ends, which lost 4 bases and 5 bases, there was a span of 18 bases. Germline V gene data show CDR1 as SGDLS and CDR2 as YYNGEE. The CDR3 consists of 15 residues. CDR3 sequence (DNA): TGTGCCAGCAGCCAAGTAGGGGGTAGTATGGAGACCCAGTACTTC. This encodes CASSQVGGSMETQYF.

The chain has TRBV14 and TRBJ1-2; D not certain. CDR3 length equals 13 residues. The ends were cut back, 0 bases at V and 4 bases at J, with 6 bases in the middle. CDR1 is SGHDN and CDR2 is FVKESK in the germline V gene. For the CDR3, the DNA is TGTGCCAGCAGCCAAGAGCGGTTCTATGGCTACACCTTC. It is translated as CASSQERFYGYTF. Supplemented by reference TRBV14 and TRBJ1-2, the full variable domain reads EAGVTQFPSHSVIEKGQTVTLRCDPISGHDNLYWYRRVMGKEIKFLLHFVKESKQDESGMPNNRFLAERTGGTYSTLKVQPAELEDSGVYFCASSQERFYGYTFGSGTRLTVV.

The chain couples TRBV5-1 to TRBJ1-2; D is unresolved. V dropped 3 bases and J dropped 5 bases, with 11 bases sitting between them. The CDR3 is made up of 13 amino acids. Germline CDR1 is SGHRS and CDR2 is YFSETQ. The CDR3 spells CASSYRGMYGYTF. Written as DNA, the CDR3 is TGCGCCAGCAGCTATCGGGGAATGTATGGCTACACCTTC.

The J gene is TRBJ2-7, the V gene TRBV19, with TRBD1 matching 8 bases. V was pared by 6 bases and J by 0 bases, with 4 bases of the junction left unmatched. CDR3 length: 14 amino acids. CDR1 LNHDA and CDR2 SQIVND come from the germline V gene (reference sequence). DNA of the CDR3: TGTGCCAGTAGGGGGACAGGAAGCTCCTACGAGCAGTACTTC. This codes for CASRGTGSSYEQYF.

The chain combines TRBV6-5 with TRBJ2-5, with D perhaps matching TRBD2 (7 bases). The CDR3 runs 13 residues. The V gene lost 6 bases and the J gene lost 13 bases, with 21 bases spanning the gap. Germline V lookup: CDR1 MNHEY, CDR2 SVGAGI. CDR3 residues: CASRNGGGAQWYF. CDR3 DNA: TGTGCCAGCAGAAACGGCGGGGGCGCACAATGGTACTTC.

This clone is a singleton in its sample. The chain uses TRBV19 and TRBJ2-7; D possibly corresponds to TRBD2 (5 bases). From germline, CDR1 is LNHDA and CDR2 SQIVND (reference sequence). The CDR3 runs to 15 residues. Trimming took off 9 bases at V and 2 bases at J, with 20 bases between the two ends. CDR3 nucleotide sequence: TGTGCCAGCCTGGCCGGCGGGTCTCCCCCCTACGAGCAGTACTTC. Translating it yields CASLAGGSPPYEQYF.

This clone was recorded only once. The gene calls are TRBV7-2 and TRBJ1-2; no reliable D call. Germline V gene lookup returns CDR1 SGHTA and CDR2 FQGNSA. The germline V and J ends were trimmed by 4 bases and 5 bases, with 8 bases remaining between them. This CDR3 comprises 12 residues. CDR3 protein: CASSSSGYGYTF. The DNA of the CDR3 is TGTGCCAGCAGCTCTTCCGGGTATGGCTACACCTTC.

V and J are TRBV7-2 and TRBJ1-2; possible D gene TRBD1, 5 bases. V gave up 1 base and J gave up 3 bases, with 9 bases separating them. This CDR3 comprises 14 residues. Germline V lookup: CDR1 SGHTA, CDR2 FQGNSA. The DNA for the CDR3 is TGTGCCAGCAGCTTAGACGGGGGGGACTATGGCTACACCTTC. Protein product: CASSLDGGDYGYTF. The whole variable domain, filled in from reference TRBV7-2 and TRBJ1-2, reads GAGVSQSPSNKVTEKGKDVELRCDPISGHTALYWYRQSLGQGLEFLIYFQGNSAPDKSGLPSDRFSAERTGGSVSTLTIQRTQQEDSAVYLCASSLDGGDYGYTFGSGTRLTVV.

The genes are TRBV14 and TRBJ1-1; the D gene is possibly TRBD1 (5 bases). The germline V gene encodes CDR1 SGHDN and CDR2 FVKESK. Trimming pared 3 bases from V and 8 bases from J, leaving 16 bases between. This CDR3 spans 14 amino acids. CDR3 coding DNA: TGTGCCAGCAGCCAGGAAAGTCGGACACAAGAAGCTTTCTTT. Protein sequence: CASSQESRTQEAFF.

The V call is TRBV7-8, the J call TRBJ2-2; perhaps TRBD2 as D (6 bases). Germline-derived CDR1 and CDR2 are SGHVS and FQNEAQ. Trimming stripped 4 bases from V and 0 bases from J, with 9 bases between. The CDR3 covers 15 residues. The CDR3 DNA sequence: TGTGCCAGCAGCTGGGACTCTACGAACACCGGGGAGCTGTTTTTT. This sequence encodes CASSWDSTNTGELFF.

This chain links TRBV5-8 with TRBJ2-7; TRBD1 matches 9 bases. Unmatched junction bases numbered 2, after V lost 0 bases and J lost 4 bases. The CDR3 covers 14 residues. Looked up from germline, CDR1 is SGHTS and CDR2 is YDEGEE. CDR3 in amino acids: CASSLEGTGYEQYF. DNA for the CDR3: TGTGCCAGCAGCTTGGAAGGGACAGGGTACGAGCAGTACTTC.

The chain employs TRBV2 and TRBJ2-3; the D gene is possibly TRBD2 (6 bases). V dropped 6 bases and J dropped 1 base, with 14 bases sitting between them. CDR1 and CDR2 (germline): SNHLY, FYNNEI. There are 15 residues in the CDR3. CDR3 nucleotide sequence: TGTGCCAGCAGGGGGACTGGGTCTGGCACAGATACGCAGTATTTT. Translated: CASRGTGSGTDTQYF.

This clone occurred once. This chain joins TRBV11-2 and TRBJ2-7; TRBD2 is a possible D gene (5 bases). Germline V gives CDR1 SGHAT, CDR2 FQNNGV. The V end was cut by 0 bases, the J end by 0 bases, with 18 bases between. The CDR3 spans 18 residues. DNA for the CDR3: TGTGCCAGCAGCTTAGATAGTCCGGGATCCTTTTTCTCCTACGAGCAGTACTTC. Its protein product is CASSLDSPGSFFSYEQYF.

The genes are TRBV10-3 and TRBJ2-7; 7 bases line up with TRBD1. Trimming removed 8 bases from V and 0 bases from J; junction bases left unmatched: 4. CDR1 is ENHRY and CDR2 is SYGVKD in the germline V gene. This CDR3 is 13 amino acids long. This CDR3 is CAISGQSSYEQYF. The CDR3 nucleotides read TGTGCCATCTCGGGACAGTCCTCCTACGAGCAGTACTTC.

This clone has only a few counts. The chain is built from TRBV7-9 and TRBJ1-6; 8 nucleotides align to TRBD1. The CDR3 length is 16 residues. J gave up 3 bases and V 1 base, and 2 bases lay outside the gene matches. CDR1 and CDR2 (germline): SEHNR, FQNEAQ (reference sequence). Here the CDR3 reads CASSLGTGFYNSPLHF. In DNA, the CDR3 is TGTGCCAGCAGCTTAGGGACAGGGTTCTATAATTCACCCCTCCACTTT.

This clone was seen a handful of times. This chain connects TRBV11-3 to TRBJ2-5, with D possibly being TRBD1 (6 bases). Germline CDR1 reads SGHNT; CDR2 reads YENEEA. The CDR3 covers 17 residues. V shed 1 base and J shed 3 bases, with 18 bases lying between them. The CDR3 sequence is CASSLVGQNMGKETQYF. CDR3 in DNA: TGTGCCAGCAGCTTAGTTGGACAGAATATGGGGAAAGAGACCCAGTACTTC.

The rearrangement joins TRBV5-1 to TRBJ1-4; possibly TRBD1 for D (6 bases). The CDR3 is 14 amino acids. Germline lookup yields CDR1 SGHRS and CDR2 YFSETQ. Deletions cut 2 bases from V and 5 bases from J, with 10 bases between. The DNA of the CDR3 is TGCGCCAGCAGCTTCGGACAGAGCAATGAAAAACTGTTTTTT. Protein: CASSFGQSNEKLFF.

The chain recombines TRBV5-1 with TRBJ2-7; D might be TRBD2 (6 bases). This CDR3 region has 14 residues. The V and J ends lost 1 base and 0 bases respectively, with 8 bases between them. Germline assignment: CDR1 SGHRS and CDR2 YFSETQ. The CDR3 region is CASSLTSTSYEQYF. As DNA, the CDR3 is TGCGCCAGCAGCTTGACTAGCACCTCCTACGAGCAGTACTTC.

The chain recombines TRBV10-3 with TRBJ2-3; TRBD1 might be the D (6 bases). V shed 6 bases and J shed 6 bases, with 7 bases lying between them. Germline V gives CDR1 ENHRY, CDR2 SYGVKD. The CDR3 is made up of 11 amino acids. The CDR3 coding sequence is TGTGCCATCAGGGGGGCGGATACGCAGTATTTT. Translation: CAIRGADTQYF.

This chain joins TRBV10-3 and TRBJ2-7; 8 nucleotides match TRBD1. Germline loops: CDR1 ENHRY, CDR2 SYGVKD. The CDR3 covers 16 residues. V dropped 2 bases and J dropped 2; count of bases not matched to a gene: 8. CDR3 loop: CAISEPSGQVTYEQYF. The CDR3 coding sequence is TGTGCCATCAGTGAGCCCTCGGGACAGGTAACCTACGAGCAGTACTTC.

V is TRBV29-1 and J is TRBJ2-5; maybe TRBD2 (6 bases). V lost 1 base, J lost 2 bases, and 14 bases lay in between. This CDR3 has 15 residues. In germline, CDR1 is SQVTM, CDR2 ANQGSEA. The CDR3 DNA follows: TGCAGCGTTGAAGTTGGGGGGTTCGGACAAGAGACCCAGTACTTC. Amino acids: CSVEVGGFGQETQYF.

This chain uses TRBV5-1 with TRBJ2-7, with 7 bases lining up with TRBD2. V lost 3 bases and J lost 5; bases outside the gene matches: 5. In germline, CDR1 is SGHRS, CDR2 YFSETQ. CDR3 length: 13 residues. The CDR3 bases are TGCGCCAGCAGCTCCCCCCGGGGGGACGAGCAGTACTTC. It yields the protein CASSSPRGDEQYF.

The CDR3 DNA reads TGTGCCAGCAGTTTATCTGTCGAACGGACTTTTGAAAAACTGTTTTTT. Translated: CASSLSVERTFEKLFF. This chain connects TRBV27 to TRBJ1-4; the D is unclear. The CDR3 sequence is 16 residues long. V was clipped by 0 bases and J by 7 bases, with 15 bases between them. Germline V gene data show CDR1 as MNHEY and CDR2 as SMNVEV (reference sequence).